This T cell receptor (beta chain) is drawn from a study of OX40 agonist ivuxolimab in advanced cancers. The wider study: Eligibility rules accepted prior anti-PD-1, anti-PD-L1 or anti-CTLA-4 therapy, and over 30% had some.

Sequencing used immunoSEQ multiplex PCR; TCRdb keeps in-frame clones, though not all of them. The table records 57,000 or so clones, 85% of them present only once. Germline V CDR1 and CDR2: SGHVS, FNYEAQ. There are 13 residues in the CDR3. V was trimmed by 1 base and J by 6 bases, leaving 7 bases between them. This sequence originates from an adult with an advanced solid tumor such as melanoma, head and neck, liver or kidney cancer. The rearrangement uses TRBV7-6 and TRBJ1-5; D ambiguous. The input for sequencing was CD4+ or CD8+ T cells sorted from blood, taken in a trial of the OX40 agonist ivuxolimab. The CDR3 loop reads CASSLEEGQPQHF. DNA for the CDR3: TGTGCCAGCAGCTTAGAGGAGGGTCAGCCCCAGCATTTT.